This TCR beta chain was captured in a study of blood T cells in healthy people across ages. Study-wide findings and caveats: In long-lived donors, naive CD4+ cell counts and diversity exceeded those of aged donors.

Sample-barcoded 5' priming and a J-beta primer mix drove a second PCR of about 7 to 12 cycles. TCRdb independently ran MiXCR on the 5' RACE reads; one entry per CDR3 protein. The sample has 750,000 to 950,000 distinct CDR3 sequences, about 48% seen once. Samples each yielded at least 5.5 micrograms of total RNA. CDR3 length equals 14 residues. The germline CDR1 and CDR2 sequences are WSHSY and SAAADI. After removal of 4 bases from V and 4 bases from J, the junction contained 5 bases not matched to a gene. As regards this clonotype: The antigen is undetermined.

The rearrangement links TRBV10-2 to TRBJ2-7, with 9 positions matching TRBD2. The sample taken for sequencing was blood. This clonotype originated in a man older than 75 in good health. CDR3 residues: CASSGTSEQYEQYF. CDR3 sequence (DNA): TGCGCCAGCAGTGGGACTAGCGAGCAATACGAGCAGTACTTC.